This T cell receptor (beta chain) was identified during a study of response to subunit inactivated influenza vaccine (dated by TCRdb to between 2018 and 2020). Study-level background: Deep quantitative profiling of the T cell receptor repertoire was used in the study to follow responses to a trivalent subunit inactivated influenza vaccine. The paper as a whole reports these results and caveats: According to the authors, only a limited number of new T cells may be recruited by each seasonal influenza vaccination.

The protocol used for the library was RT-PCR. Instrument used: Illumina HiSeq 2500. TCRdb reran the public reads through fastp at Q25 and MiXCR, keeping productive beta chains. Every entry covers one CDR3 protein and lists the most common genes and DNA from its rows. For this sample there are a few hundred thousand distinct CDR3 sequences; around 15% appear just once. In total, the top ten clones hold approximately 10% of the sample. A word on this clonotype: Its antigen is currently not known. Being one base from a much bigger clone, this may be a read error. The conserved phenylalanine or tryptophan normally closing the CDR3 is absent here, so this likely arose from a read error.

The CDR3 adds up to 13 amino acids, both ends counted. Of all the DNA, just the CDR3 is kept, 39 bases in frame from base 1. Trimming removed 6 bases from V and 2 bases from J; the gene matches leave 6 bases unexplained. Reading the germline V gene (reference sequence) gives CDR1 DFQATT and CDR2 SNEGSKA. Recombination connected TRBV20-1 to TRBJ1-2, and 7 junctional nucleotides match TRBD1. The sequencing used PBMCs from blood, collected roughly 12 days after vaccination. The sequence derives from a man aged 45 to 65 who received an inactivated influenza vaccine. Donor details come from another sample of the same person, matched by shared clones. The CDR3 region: CSARDSSNYGYTS. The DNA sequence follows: TGCAGTGCAAGGGACAGCTCGAACTATGGCTACACCTCC.